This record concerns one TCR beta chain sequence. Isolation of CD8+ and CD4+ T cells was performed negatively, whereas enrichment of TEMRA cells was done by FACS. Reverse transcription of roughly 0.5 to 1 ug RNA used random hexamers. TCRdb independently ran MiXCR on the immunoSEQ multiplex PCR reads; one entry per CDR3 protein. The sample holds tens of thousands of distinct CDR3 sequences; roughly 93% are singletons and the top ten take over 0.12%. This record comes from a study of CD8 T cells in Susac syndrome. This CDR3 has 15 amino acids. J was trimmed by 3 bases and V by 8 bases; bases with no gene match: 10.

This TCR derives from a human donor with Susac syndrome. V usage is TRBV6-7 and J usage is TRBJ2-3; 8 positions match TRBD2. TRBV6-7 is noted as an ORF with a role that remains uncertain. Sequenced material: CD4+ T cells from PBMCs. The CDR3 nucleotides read TGTGCCAGCCGAGGACGGGGGGGGGAGACAGATACGCAGTATTTT. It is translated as CASRGRGGETDTQYF.